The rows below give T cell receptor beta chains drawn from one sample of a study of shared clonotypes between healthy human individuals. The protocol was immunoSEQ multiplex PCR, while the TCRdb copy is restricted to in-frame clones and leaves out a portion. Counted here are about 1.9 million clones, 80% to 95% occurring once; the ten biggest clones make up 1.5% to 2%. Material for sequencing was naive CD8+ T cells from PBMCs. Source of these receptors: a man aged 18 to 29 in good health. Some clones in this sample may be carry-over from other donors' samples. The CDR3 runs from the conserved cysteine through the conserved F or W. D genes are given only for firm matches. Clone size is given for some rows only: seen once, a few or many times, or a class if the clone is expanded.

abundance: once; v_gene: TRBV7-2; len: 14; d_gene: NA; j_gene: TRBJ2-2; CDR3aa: CASSTYRNTGELFF; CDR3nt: TGTGCCAGCAGCACCTACCGGAACACCGGGGAGCTGTTTTTT
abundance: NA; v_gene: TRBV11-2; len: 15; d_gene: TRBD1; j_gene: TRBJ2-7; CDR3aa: CASSLEWDRGYEQYF; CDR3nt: TGTGCCAGCAGCTTAGAATGGGACAGGGGGTACGAGCAGTACTTC
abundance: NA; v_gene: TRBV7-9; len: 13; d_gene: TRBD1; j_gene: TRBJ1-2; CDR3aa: CASSQTGDYGYTF; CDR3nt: TGTGCCAGCAGCCAGACAGGGGACTATGGCTACACCTTC
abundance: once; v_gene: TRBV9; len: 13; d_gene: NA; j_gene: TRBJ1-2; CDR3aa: CASVSYPIYGYTF; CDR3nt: TGTGCCAGCGTCTCCTACCCCATCTATGGCTACACCTTC
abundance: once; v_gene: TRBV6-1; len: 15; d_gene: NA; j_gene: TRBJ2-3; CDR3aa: CASSEWVGNTDTQYF; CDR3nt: TGTGCCAGCAGTGAATGGGTCGGCAACACAGATACGCAGTATTTT
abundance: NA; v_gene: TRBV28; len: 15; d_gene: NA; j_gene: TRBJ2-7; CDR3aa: CASSPPGTLPYEQYF; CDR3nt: TGTGCCAGCAGCCCACCCGGGACACTCCCCTACGAGCAGTACTTC
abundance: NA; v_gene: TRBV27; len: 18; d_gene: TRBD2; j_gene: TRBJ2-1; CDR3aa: CASSLRTSGYGSYNEQFF; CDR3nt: TGTGCCAGCAGTCTAAGGACTAGCGGGTATGGCTCCTACAATGAGCAGTTCTTC
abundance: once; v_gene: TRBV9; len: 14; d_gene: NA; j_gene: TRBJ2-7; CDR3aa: CASSGRDGNYEQYF; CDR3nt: TGTGCCAGCAGCGGAAGGGACGGTAACTACGAGCAGTACTTC
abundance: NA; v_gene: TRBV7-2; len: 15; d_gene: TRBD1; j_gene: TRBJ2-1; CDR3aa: CASSIDRGRYNEQFF; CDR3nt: TGTGCCAGCAGCATCGACAGGGGCCGGTACAATGAGCAGTTCTTC
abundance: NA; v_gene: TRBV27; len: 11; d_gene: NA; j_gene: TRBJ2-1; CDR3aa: CASSLSGIRFF; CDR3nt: TGTGCCAGCAGTTTATCTGGGATTCGGTTCTTC
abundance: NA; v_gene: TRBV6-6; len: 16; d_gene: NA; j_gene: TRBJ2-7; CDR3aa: CASSYLGRPEPYEQYF; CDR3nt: TGTGCCAGCAGTTACTTGGGACGCCCGGAGCCCTACGAGCAGTACTTC
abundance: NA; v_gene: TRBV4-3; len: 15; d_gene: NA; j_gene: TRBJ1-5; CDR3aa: CASSQDLGGNQPQHF; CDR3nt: TGCGCCAGCAGCCAAGATCTGGGGGGGAATCAGCCCCAGCATTTT
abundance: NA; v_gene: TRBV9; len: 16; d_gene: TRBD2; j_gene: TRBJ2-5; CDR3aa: CASSVGGGAYQETQYF; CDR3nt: TGTGCCAGCAGCGTAGGCGGGGGGGCTTACCAAGAGACCCAGTACTTC
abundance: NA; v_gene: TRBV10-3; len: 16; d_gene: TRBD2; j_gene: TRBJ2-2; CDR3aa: CAISGPAGLITGELFF; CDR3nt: TGTGCCATCAGCGGACCAGCGGGATTGATCACCGGGGAGCTGTTTTTT
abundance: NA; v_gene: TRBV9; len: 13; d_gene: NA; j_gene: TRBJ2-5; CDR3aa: CASSVGGWETQYF; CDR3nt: TGTGCCAGCAGCGTCGGGGGATGGGAGACCCAGTACTTC
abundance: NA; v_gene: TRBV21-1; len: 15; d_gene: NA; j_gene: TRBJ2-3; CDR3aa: CASSNRVGDTDTQYF; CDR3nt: TGTGCCAGCAGCAACAGGGTGGGGGACACAGATACGCAGTATTTT
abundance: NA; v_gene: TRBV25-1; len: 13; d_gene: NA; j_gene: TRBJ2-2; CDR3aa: CASSDPLRPRLFF; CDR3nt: TGTGCCAGCAGTGATCCCCTCAGGCCCCGGCTGTTTTTT
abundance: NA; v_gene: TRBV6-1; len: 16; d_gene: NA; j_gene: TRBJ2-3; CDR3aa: CASSERAGYSTDTQYF; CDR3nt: TGTGCCAGCAGTGAACGGGCAGGGTATAGCACAGATACGCAGTATTTT
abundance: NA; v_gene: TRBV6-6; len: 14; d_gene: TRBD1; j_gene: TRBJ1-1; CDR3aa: CASTYHRGYTEAFF; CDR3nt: TGTGCCAGCACCTACCACAGGGGGTATACTGAAGCTTTCTTT
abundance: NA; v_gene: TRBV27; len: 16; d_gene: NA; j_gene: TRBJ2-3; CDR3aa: CASSFGLAGGLDTQYF; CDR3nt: TGTGCCAGCAGTTTCGGCCTAGCAGGTGGATTAGATACGCAGTATTTT
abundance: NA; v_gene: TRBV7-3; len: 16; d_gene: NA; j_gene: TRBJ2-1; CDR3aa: CASSSIPGLLEGEQFF; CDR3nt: TGTGCCAGCAGCTCCATCCCGGGACTCCTCGAGGGTGAGCAGTTCTTC
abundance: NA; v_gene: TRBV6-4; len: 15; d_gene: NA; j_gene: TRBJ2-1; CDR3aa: CASSEGLGSGNEQFF; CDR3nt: TGTGCCAGCAGTGAAGGGCTAGGGAGTGGGAATGAGCAGTTCTTC
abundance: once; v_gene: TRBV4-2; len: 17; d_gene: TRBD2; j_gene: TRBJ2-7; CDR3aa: CASSQDLRASGTYEQYF; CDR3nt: TGTGCCAGCAGCCAAGATCTTAGGGCTAGCGGGACCTACGAGCAGTACTTC
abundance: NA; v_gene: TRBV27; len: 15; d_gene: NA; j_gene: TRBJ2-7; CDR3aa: CASSPLLGTPYEQYF; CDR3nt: TGTGCCAGCAGTCCCTTGCTGGGCACCCCCTACGAGCAGTACTTC
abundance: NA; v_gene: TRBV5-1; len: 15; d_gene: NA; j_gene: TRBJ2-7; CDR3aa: CASSLEAGFGYEQYF; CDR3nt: TGCGCCAGCAGCTTGGAGGCAGGATTTGGCTACGAGCAGTACTTC
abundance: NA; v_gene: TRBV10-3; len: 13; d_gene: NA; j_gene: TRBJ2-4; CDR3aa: CAISESVEAIQYF; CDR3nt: TGTGCCATCAGTGAGTCCGTCGAAGCAATTCAGTACTTC
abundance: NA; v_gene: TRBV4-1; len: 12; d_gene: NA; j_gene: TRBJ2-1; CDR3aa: CASSGSYNEQFF; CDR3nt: TGCGCCAGCAGCGGGAGCTACAATGAGCAGTTCTTC
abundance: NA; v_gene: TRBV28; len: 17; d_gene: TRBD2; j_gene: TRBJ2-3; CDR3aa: CASSATGTSGDMATQYF; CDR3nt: TGTGCCAGCAGCGCGACCGGGACTAGCGGAGACATGGCTACGCAGTATTTT
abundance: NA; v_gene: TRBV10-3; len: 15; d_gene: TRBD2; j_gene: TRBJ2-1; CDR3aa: CALSEGLADRGGQFF; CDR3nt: TGTGCCCTAAGCGAGGGACTAGCCGACCGTGGAGGGCAGTTCTTC
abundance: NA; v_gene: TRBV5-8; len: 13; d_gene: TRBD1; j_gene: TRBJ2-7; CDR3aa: CASSHRTGHEQYF; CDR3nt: TGTGCCAGCAGCCACCGGACAGGGCACGAGCAGTACTTC
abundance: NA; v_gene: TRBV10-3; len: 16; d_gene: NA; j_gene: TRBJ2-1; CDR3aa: CAIRPESGSFYNEQFF; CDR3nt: TGTGCCATCAGACCGGAATCGGGCTCTTTTTACAATGAGCAGTTCTTC
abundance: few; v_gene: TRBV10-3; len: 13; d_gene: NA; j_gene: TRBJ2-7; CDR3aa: CAISPPSSYEQYF; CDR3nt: TGTGCCATCAGCCCACCAAGCTCCTACGAGCAGTACTTC
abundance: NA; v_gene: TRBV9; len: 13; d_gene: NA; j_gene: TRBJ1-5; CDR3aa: CASSVEGRQPQHF; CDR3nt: TGTGCCAGCAGCGTAGAAGGGCGTCAGCCCCAGCATTTT
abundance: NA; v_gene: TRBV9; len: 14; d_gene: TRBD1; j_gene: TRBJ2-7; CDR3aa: CASSAQGAWNEQYF; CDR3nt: TGTGCCAGCAGCGCCCAGGGGGCCTGGAACGAGCAGTACTTC
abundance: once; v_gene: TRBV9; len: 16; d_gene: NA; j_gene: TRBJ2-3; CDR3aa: CASSDRGRGFTDTQYF; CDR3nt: TGTGCCAGCAGCGATAGAGGAAGGGGATTCACAGATACGCAGTATTTT
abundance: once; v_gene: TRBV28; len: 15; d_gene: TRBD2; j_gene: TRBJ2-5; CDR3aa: CVTASGLSGRETQYF; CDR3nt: TGTGTTACAGCAAGCGGTCTCAGCGGGAGAGAGACCCAGTACTTC
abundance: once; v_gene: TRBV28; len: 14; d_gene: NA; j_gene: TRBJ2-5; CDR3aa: CASNSEANQETQYF; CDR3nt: TGTGCCAGCAATTCGGAGGCTAACCAAGAGACCCAGTACTTC
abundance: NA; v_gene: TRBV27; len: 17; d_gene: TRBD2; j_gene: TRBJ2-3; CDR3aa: CASQDISGRAPADTQYF; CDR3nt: TGTGCCAGCCAAGATATTAGCGGGAGGGCTCCGGCAGATACGCAGTATTTT
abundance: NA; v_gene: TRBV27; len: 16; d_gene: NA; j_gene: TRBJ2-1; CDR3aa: CASSLLAGDIYNEQFF; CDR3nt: TGTGCCAGCAGTTTATTGGCGGGGGACATCTACAATGAGCAGTTCTTC
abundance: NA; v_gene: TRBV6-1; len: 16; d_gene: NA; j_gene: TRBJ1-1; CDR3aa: CASSELRPSMNTEAFF; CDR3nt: TGTGCCAGCAGTGAATTGAGACCCTCCATGAACACTGAAGCTTTCTTT
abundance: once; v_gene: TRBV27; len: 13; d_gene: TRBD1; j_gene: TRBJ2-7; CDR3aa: CASRRQGADEQYF; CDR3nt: TGTGCCAGCAGGCGCCAGGGGGCGGACGAGCAGTACTTC
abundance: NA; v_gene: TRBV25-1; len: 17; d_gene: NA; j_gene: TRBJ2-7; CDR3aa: CASSQRKGHRNSYEQYF; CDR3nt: TGTGCCAGCAGTCAGAGGAAGGGACACCGAAACTCCTACGAGCAGTACTTC
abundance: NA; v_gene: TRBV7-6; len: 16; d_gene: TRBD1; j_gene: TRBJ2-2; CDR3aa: CASSQGQVTNTGELFF; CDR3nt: TGTGCCAGCAGCCAAGGACAGGTGACGAACACCGGGGAGCTGTTTTTT
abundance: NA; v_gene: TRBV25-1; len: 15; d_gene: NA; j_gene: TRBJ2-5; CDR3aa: CASSEWGTSQETQYF; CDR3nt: TGTGCCAGCAGTGAATGGGGGACGAGCCAAGAGACCCAGTACTTC
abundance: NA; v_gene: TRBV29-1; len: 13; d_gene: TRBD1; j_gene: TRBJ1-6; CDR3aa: CSRPPGQGTPLHF; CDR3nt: TGCAGCAGACCCCCGGGACAGGGCACTCCCCTCCACTTT
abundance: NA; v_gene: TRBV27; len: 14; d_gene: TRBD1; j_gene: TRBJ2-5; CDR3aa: CASSQDRGGETQYF; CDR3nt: TGTGCCAGCAGTCAGGACAGGGGAGGGGAGACCCAGTACTTC
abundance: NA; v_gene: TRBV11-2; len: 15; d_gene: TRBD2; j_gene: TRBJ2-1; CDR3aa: CASSFGVAGADEQFF; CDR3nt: TGTGCCAGCAGCTTTGGGGTAGCGGGAGCCGATGAGCAGTTCTTC
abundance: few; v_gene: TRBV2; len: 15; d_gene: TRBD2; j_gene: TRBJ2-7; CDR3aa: CATTGTSGVPYEQYF; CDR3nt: TGTGCCACCACCGGGACTAGCGGAGTCCCCTACGAGCAGTACTTC